The 27 T cell receptor beta chains in this list originate from one sample, sequenced in a study of blood T cell repertoires in COVID-19. Repertoires were generated with immunoSEQ multiplex PCR, while TCRdb's copy carries only in-frame clones and drops some. This sample yields around 300,000 clones, of which roughly 85% are seen a single time; approximately 7.5% belongs to the top ten. Sequences were obtained from peripheral blood. All receptors come from a human donor in a cohort sampled during active COVID-19.

J is TRBJ2-7 and V is TRBV5-6; D is possibly TRBD1 (6 bases). Germline CDR1 and CDR2: SGHDT and YYEEEE. V was shortened by 3 bases and J by 5 bases, with 18 bases between the two germline ends. The CDR3 runs to 15 residues. CDR3: CASSSPGQKRHEQYF. CDR3 nucleotides: TGTGCCAGCAGCTCCCCGGGACAAAAACGGCACGAGCAGTACTTC.

This clone was seen a few times. The rearrangement uses TRBV5-1 and TRBJ1-1, with a possible D match to TRBD1 (6 bases). Per germline, CDR1 SGHRS and CDR2 YFSETQ. The CDR3 has 15 residues. V lost 0 bases, J lost 1 base, and 10 bases lay in between. CDR3 DNA sequence: TGCGCCAGCAGCTTGGTGTCAGGGGCGAACACTGAAGCTTTCTTT. Protein sequence: CASSLVSGANTEAFF.

The chain has TRBV18 and TRBJ2-1; TRBD1 might be the D (6 bases). Trimming took 0 bases from V and 4 from J, leaving 10 bases between them. This CDR3 is 15 amino acids long. Germline V gene sequence: CDR1 KGHSH, CDR2 LQKENI. CDR3 DNA: TGTGCCAGCTCACCACCCAGGACAGCTTACAATGAGCAGTTCTTC. It codes for CASSPPRTAYNEQFF.

J is TRBJ2-2 and V is TRBV5-1, with 10 bases aligning to TRBD2. The CDR3 runs to 14 residues. Per the germline V gene, CDR1 is SGHRS and CDR2 is YFSETQ. Trimming at V came to 5 bases and at J to 3 bases, leaving 1 base not matched to a gene. Here the CDR3 DNA reads TGCGCCAGCAGACTAGCGGGGTACACCGGGGAGCTGTTTTTT. Amino acid sequence: CASRLAGYTGELFF.

V usage is TRBV7-9 and J usage is TRBJ1-5, with D unclear. The germline V and J ends were trimmed by 6 bases and 5 bases, with 14 bases remaining between them. Germline CDR1 and CDR2: SEHNR and FQNEAQ (reference sequence). CDR3 length: 14 residues. In nucleotides, the CDR3 is TGTGCCAGCAGACCCGGGGAACCTGATCAGCCCCAGCATTTT. This encodes CASRPGEPDQPQHF.

This clone has only a few counts. V gene TRBV7-8 combines with J gene TRBJ1-1; D might be TRBD1 (5 bases). The CDR3 consists of 11 residues. The germline V gene encodes CDR1 SGHVS and CDR2 FQNEAQ. The V end was cut by 4 bases, the J end by 10 bases, with 10 bases between. CDR3 DNA sequence: TGTGCCAGCAGCTCAGGGTGGGGAGCTTTCTTT. This translates into CASSSGWGAFF. Using reference TRBV7-8 and TRBJ1-1 for the parts outside the CDR3, the full variable domain is GAGVSQSPRYKVAKRGQDVALRCDPISGHVSLFWYQQALGQGPEFLTYFQNEAQLDKSGLPSDRFFAERPEGSVSTLKIQRTQQEDSAVYLCASSSGWGAFFGQGTRLTVV.

The chain employs TRBV10-3 and TRBJ1-6; possibly TRBD1 for D (6 bases). The CDR3 has 18 residues. The V gene's germline CDR1 is ENHRY and CDR2 SYGVKD. V lost 6 bases and J lost 7, with 25 bases in between. CDR3 nucleotides: TGTGCCATCAGAAAAGAGGGGGATGACCGCAGACTCAATTCACCCCTCCACTTT. Protein sequence: CAIRKEGDDRRLNSPLHF.

The chain employs TRBV30 and TRBJ2-7, with 7 bases aligning to TRBD1. V shed 5 bases, J shed 12 bases, and the junction held 19 bases outside the gene matches. Per germline, CDR1 GTSNPN and CDR2 SVGIG (reference sequence). The length of the CDR3 is 14 residues. CDR3 DNA sequence: TGTGCCTGGTCCATGGACAGGACCGCGGGCCCGGGGTACTTC. The encoded protein is CAWSMDRTAGPGYF.

A few counts support this clone. The CDR3 spells CASSSRTGLHEQYF. The CDR3 bases are TGTGCCAGCAGTTCCCGGACAGGGTTACACGAGCAGTACTTC. This sequence joins TRBV27 and TRBJ2-7; TRBD1 matches 8 bases. Germline loops: CDR1 MNHEY, CDR2 SMNVEV (reference sequence). V was pared by 4 bases and J by 5 bases, with 7 bases of the junction left unmatched. The CDR3 totals 14 residues.

The chain is built from TRBV5-1 and TRBJ2-7, with D maybe TRBD2 (5 bases). From germline, CDR1 is SGHRS and CDR2 YFSETQ. The CDR3 is 14 residues long. With 1 base removed from V and 3 bases from J, the gap between germline ends came to 11 bases. CDR3 sequence (DNA): TGCGCCAGCAGCTTGATAAACGGGAACTACGAGCAGTACTTC. As protein: CASSLINGNYEQYF.

The genes are TRBV3-1 (or the pseudogene TRBV3-2) and TRBJ2-3, with D unclear. CDR1 LGHDT and CDR2 YNNKEL come from the germline V gene (reference sequence). V lost 0 bases, J lost 0 bases, and 10 bases lay in between. CDR3 size: 16 residues. CDR3: CASSQETLESTDTQYF. The DNA for the CDR3 is TGTGCCAGCAGCCAAGAGACCCTAGAAAGCACAGATACGCAGTATTTT.

J is TRBJ2-1 and V is TRBV7-6, with 7 bases identical to TRBD1. Germline CDR1 reads SGHVS; CDR2 reads FNYEAQ. CDR3 length equals 16 residues. The J segment lost 0 bases and the V segment lost 3 bases, leaving 5 bases of the junction unmatched. CDR3 sequence (DNA): TGTGCCAGCAGCTTTTTTCAGGGGGACTCCTACAATGAGCAGTTCTTC. As protein: CASSFFQGDSYNEQFF.

The chain has TRBV7-3 and TRBJ2-1, with 7 positions matching TRBD1. J gave up 6 bases and V 5 bases, and 10 bases lay outside the gene matches. CDR3 length equals 15 residues. Germline CDR1 SGHTA, CDR2 FQGTGA. CDR3 nucleotides: TGTGCCAGCAGCCGACAGGGTTCAGGCCGCAATGAGCAGTTCTTC. The encoded protein is CASSRQGSGRNEQFF.

The V and J genes are TRBV19 and TRBJ1-2, with D tentatively TRBD1 (6 bases). V gave up 7 bases and J gave up 4 bases, with 22 bases separating them. This CDR3 has 16 amino acids. Germline values: CDR1 LNHDA, CDR2 SQIVND (reference sequence). CDR3 DNA sequence: TGTGCCAGTAACTCCCCGGGACACAAGTCCGGCTATGGCTACACCTTC. It encodes CASNSPGHKSGYGYTF. Variable domain in full (rest from reference TRBV19 and TRBJ1-2): DGGITQSPKYLFRKEGQNVTLSCEQNLNHDAMYWYRQDPGQGLRLIYYSQIVNDFQKGDIAEGYSVSREKKESFPLTVTSAQKNPTAFYLCASNSPGHKSGYGYTFGSGTRLTVV.

V usage is TRBV12-3 or TRBV12-4 and J usage is TRBJ1-5; 7 bases match TRBD1. The CDR3 has 13 amino acids. Trimming removed 6 bases from V and 4 bases from J; junction bases left unmatched: 3. The CDR3 nucleotides are TGTGCCAGCAGGGGACAGTTTAATCAGCCCCAGCATTTT. Amino acid sequence: CASRGQFNQPQHF.

This chain uses TRBV7-9 with TRBJ1-4, with 8 bases matching TRBD1. This CDR3 is built from 12 residues. CDR1 SEHNR and CDR2 FQNEAQ come from the germline V gene (reference sequence). V lost 5 bases and J lost 15; bases outside the gene matches: 8. CDR3 sequence reads: CASSTTGEYMFF. The CDR3 region has the DNA TGTGCCAGCAGCACGACAGGGGAATATATGTTTTTT.

The chain carries TRBV7-9 and TRBJ1-2; tentative D call: TRBD1 (6 bases). V lost 7 bases and J 10 bases, leaving 10 bases between the germline ends. The germline V gene encodes CDR1 SEHNR and CDR2 FQNEAQ (reference sequence). This CDR3 has 10 residues. The DNA of the CDR3 is TGTGCCAGCACCGCAGGGGCCTACACCTTC. Translating gives CASTAGAYTF.

The chain has TRBV4-1 and TRBJ2-6, with a weak D call TRBD2 (6 bases). The CDR3 consists of 14 residues. Trimming took 6 bases from V and 2 from J, leaving 8 bases between them. Germline lookup yields CDR1 MGHRA and CDR2 YSYEKL. In DNA form, the CDR3 reads TGCGCCAGCAGGGGGGGAACTGGGGCCAACGTCCTGACTTTC. Translation gives CASRGGTGANVLTF.

The chain is built from TRBV7-6 and TRBJ1-1; D might be TRBD1 (5 bases). The CDR3 extends over 13 amino acids. Germline V gene lookup returns CDR1 SGHVS and CDR2 FNYEAQ. Trimming removed 5 bases at V and 3 bases at J, with 10 bases between. The CDR3 loop is CASSPGADTEAFF. The CDR3 DNA sequence: TGTGCCAGCAGCCCTGGGGCAGACACTGAAGCTTTCTTT.

This chain connects TRBV30 to TRBJ2-1; weak D call: TRBD2 (6 bases). The CDR3 is made up of 14 amino acids. Per the germline V gene, CDR1 is GTSNPN and CDR2 is SVGIG (reference sequence). V was trimmed by 3 bases and J by 7 bases, leaving 16 bases between them. CDR3 in amino acids: CAWSRGNSRNEQFF. In nucleotides, the CDR3 is TGTGCCTGGAGCCGGGGGAATTCGCGTAATGAGCAGTTCTTC.

This chain joins TRBV24-1 and TRBJ2-3; 8 bases match TRBD2. The CDR3 runs 19 residues. After removal of 4 bases from V and 0 bases from J, the junction contained 14 bases not matched to a gene. Looked up from germline, CDR1 is KGHDR and CDR2 is SFDVKD. In nucleotides, the CDR3 is TGTGCCACCAGTGACCAACAGGGAAACGGGGGGGTTAGCACAGATACGCAGTATTTT. Translated, it gives CATSDQQGNGGVSTDTQYF.

This sequence joins TRBV19 and TRBJ1-5; D might be TRBD1 (6 bases). Looked up from germline, CDR1 is LNHDA and CDR2 is SQIVND (reference sequence). This CDR3 spans 13 amino acids. The V end was cut by 10 bases, the J end by 4 bases, with 14 bases between. CDR3 in DNA: TGTGCCACCCATGGACAGAATAATCAGCCCCAGCATTTT. It specifies CATHGQNNQPQHF.

This chain joins TRBV12-3 or TRBV12-4 and TRBJ2-7; 9 bases line up with TRBD1. The CDR3 covers 12 residues. Losses at the gene ends were 3 bases for V and 9 bases for J; bases not matched to a gene: 3. The CDR3 here is CASSLDRGGQYF. CDR3 nucleotide sequence: TGTGCCAGCAGTTTGGACAGGGGAGGGCAGTACTTC.

The chain carries TRBV5-8 and TRBJ2-5, with D possibly being TRBD2 (6 bases). The CDR3 is 13 amino acids. Trimming took 4 bases from V and 0 from J, leaving 7 bases between them. Germline lookup yields CDR1 SGHTS and CDR2 YDEGEE. The CDR3 spells CASSGGNQETQYF. The CDR3 DNA sequence: TGTGCCAGCAGCGGGGGGAACCAAGAGACCCAGTACTTC.

CDR3 sequence (DNA): TGTGCCAGCAGCTACGAAACAGGGAACATTCAGTACTTC. Translation: CASSYETGNIQYF. The chain combines TRBV5-6 with TRBJ2-4; possible D gene TRBD1, 6 bases. This CDR3 is built from 13 residues. With 3 bases removed from V and 7 bases from J, the gap between germline ends came to 11 bases. Germline V gene sequence: CDR1 SGHDT, CDR2 YYEEEE.

V usage is TRBV18 and J usage is TRBJ1-1; D unclear. Trimming left V 6 bases short and J 1 base short, with 15 bases between. Per germline, CDR1 KGHSH and CDR2 LQKENI. The CDR3 length is 15 residues. CDR3 DNA: TGTGCCAGCTCTCAATGGACTTTGGGGAACACTGAAGCTTTCTTT. Translated, it gives CASSQWTLGNTEAFF.

The sample holds one count of this clone. As DNA, the CDR3 is TGTGCCACCCCGGACACCTCTGGAAACACCATATATTTT. This translates into CATPDTSGNTIYF. This chain uses TRBV6-5 with TRBJ1-3; D perhaps matches TRBD1 (5 bases). The CDR3 runs 13 residues. V shed 10 bases and J shed 0 bases, with 10 bases lying between them. Germline V gene data show CDR1 as MNHEY and CDR2 as SVGAGI.